The text below deals with one T cell receptor (beta chain). This CDR3 region has 15 residues. Germline V gives CDR1 SGDLS, CDR2 YYNGEE. V lost 3 bases and J lost 6, with 15 bases in between. Profiling relied on immunoSEQ multiplex PCR, and the TCRdb table lists in-frame clones only, not all of them. The data contain 35,000 to 50,000 clones, roughly 80% of them singletons. The data were taken from a study of blood T cell repertoires in COVID-19. This TCR was recovered from an older woman with acute or convalescent COVID-19. Sequenced input: peripheral blood. The J gene is TRBJ2-2, the V gene TRBV9; possible D gene TRBD2, 7 bases. CDR3: CASSAPGRGPGELFF. DNA of the CDR3: TGTGCCAGCAGCGCCCCCGGGCGGGGGCCCGGGGAGCTGTTTTTT.